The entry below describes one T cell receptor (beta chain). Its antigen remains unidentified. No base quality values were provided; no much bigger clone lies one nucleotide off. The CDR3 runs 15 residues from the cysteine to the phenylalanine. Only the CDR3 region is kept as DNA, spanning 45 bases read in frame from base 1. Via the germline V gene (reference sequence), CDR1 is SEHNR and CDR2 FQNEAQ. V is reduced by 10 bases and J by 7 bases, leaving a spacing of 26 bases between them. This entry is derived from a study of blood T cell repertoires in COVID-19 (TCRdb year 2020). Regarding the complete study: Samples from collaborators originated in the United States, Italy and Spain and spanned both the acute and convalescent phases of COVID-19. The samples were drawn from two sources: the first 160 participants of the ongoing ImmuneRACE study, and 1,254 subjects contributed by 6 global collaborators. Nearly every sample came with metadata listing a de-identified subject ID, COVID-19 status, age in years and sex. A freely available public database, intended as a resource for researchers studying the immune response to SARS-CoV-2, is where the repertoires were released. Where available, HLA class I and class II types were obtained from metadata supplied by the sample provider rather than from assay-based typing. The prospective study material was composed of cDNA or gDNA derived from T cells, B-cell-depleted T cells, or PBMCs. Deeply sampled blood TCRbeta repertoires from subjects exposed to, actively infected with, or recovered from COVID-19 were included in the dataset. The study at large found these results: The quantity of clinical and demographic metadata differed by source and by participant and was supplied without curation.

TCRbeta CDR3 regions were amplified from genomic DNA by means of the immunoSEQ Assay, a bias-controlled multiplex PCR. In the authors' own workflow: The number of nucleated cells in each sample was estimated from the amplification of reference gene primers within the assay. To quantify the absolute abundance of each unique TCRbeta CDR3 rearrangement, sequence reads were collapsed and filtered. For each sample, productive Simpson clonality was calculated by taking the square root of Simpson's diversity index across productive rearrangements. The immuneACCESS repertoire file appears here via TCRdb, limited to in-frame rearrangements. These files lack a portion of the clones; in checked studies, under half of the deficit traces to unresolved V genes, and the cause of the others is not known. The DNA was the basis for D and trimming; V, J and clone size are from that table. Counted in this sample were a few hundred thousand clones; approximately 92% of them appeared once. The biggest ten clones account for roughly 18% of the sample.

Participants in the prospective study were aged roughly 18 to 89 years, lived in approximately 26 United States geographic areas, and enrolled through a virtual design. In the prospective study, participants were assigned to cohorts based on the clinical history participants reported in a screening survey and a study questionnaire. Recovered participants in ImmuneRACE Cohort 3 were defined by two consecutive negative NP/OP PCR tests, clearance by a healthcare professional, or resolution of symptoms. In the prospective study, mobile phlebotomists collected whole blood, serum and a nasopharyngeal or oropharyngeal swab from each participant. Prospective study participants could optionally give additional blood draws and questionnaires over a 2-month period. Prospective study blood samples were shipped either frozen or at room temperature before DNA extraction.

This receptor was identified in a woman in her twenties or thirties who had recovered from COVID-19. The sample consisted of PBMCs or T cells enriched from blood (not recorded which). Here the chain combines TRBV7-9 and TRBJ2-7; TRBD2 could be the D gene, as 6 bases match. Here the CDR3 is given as CATLDGGSYYEEQYF. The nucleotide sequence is TGTGCCACCCTGGACGGGGGAAGCTACTACGAGGAGCAGTACTTC.